This TCR beta chain was documented in a study of blood T cells in healthy people across ages. Study-level points and caveats: In the absence of known donor CMV status, changes in expanded clonotypes were possibly confounded. Measured against age, TCR beta diversity per million T cells decreased in a roughly linear manner. Unsorted PBMCs ruled out conclusive naive versus antigen-experienced comparison.

In its sample, this clonotype was seen a few times. Its antigen is as yet unknown. Together with a sample-barcoded 5' primer, a J-beta primer mix was included in a second PCR lasting roughly 6 to 12 cycles. A template-switch adaptor that had 12 random nucleotides put a tag on each cDNA molecule. TCRdb recomputed calls from the 5' RACE reads with MiXCR, one row per CDR3 protein. The table records approximately 600,000 distinct CDR3 sequences, approximately 59% of them present only once. What was sequenced was blood. The sequence was collected from a man aged 60 to 69 in good health.

The CDR3 coding sequence is TGTGCCATCGACGCTGCCGGGGAGCTGTTTTTT. Translated: CAIDAAGELFF. The gene calls are TRBV10-3 and TRBJ2-2; D ambiguous. V was shortened by 8 bases and J by 6 bases, with 7 bases between the two germline ends. CDR1 and CDR2 from the germline V gene are ENHRY and SYGVKD. This CDR3 comprises 11 residues.